This T cell receptor beta chain comes out of a study of T cell changes during pregnancy in multiple sclerosis. Germline V lookup: CDR1 SGHTA, CDR2 FQGNSA. The CDR3 contains 13 residues. The ends were cut back, 8 bases at V and 5 bases at J, with 13 bases in the middle. This table comes from immunoSEQ multiplex PCR, and its TCRdb copy is limited to in-frame clones, with some not included. The sample yields under 45,000 clones, around nine tenths seen once. This clonotype was sampled from a female donor with multiple sclerosis, enrolled in a pregnancy study. The sequencing here drew on CD8+ T cells from peripheral blood mononuclear cells, taken in the first trimester of pregnancy. The genes are TRBV7-2 and TRBJ2-4, with D possibly TRBD1 on 7 matching bases. The CDR3 protein is CASGDREENIQYF. Here the CDR3 DNA reads TGTGCCAGCGGCGACAGGGAGGAAAACATTCAGTACTTC.